This TCR beta chain was found in a study of cytomegalovirus exposure and HLA in healthy donors. V lost 2 bases to trimming and J lost 3 bases; unmatched junction nucleotides: 7. Per the germline V gene, CDR1 is GTSNPN and CDR2 is SVGIG (reference sequence). This CDR3 spans 15 amino acids. It was with 60 Vbeta and 13 Jbeta primers that the PCR ran. Sequencing used immunoSEQ multiplex PCR; TCRdb keeps in-frame clones, though not all of them. This table holds around 110,000 clones, roughly 79% found once. The specimen sequenced was PBMCs. This clonotype originated in a young woman in good health and CMV-seronegative. The V gene is TRBV30, the J gene TRBJ2-3; 8 bases map to TRBD1. Here the CDR3 DNA reads TGTGCCTGGAGTAAGAGAACAGGGGGAACAGATACGCAGTATTTT. Residues: CAWSKRTGGTDTQYF.